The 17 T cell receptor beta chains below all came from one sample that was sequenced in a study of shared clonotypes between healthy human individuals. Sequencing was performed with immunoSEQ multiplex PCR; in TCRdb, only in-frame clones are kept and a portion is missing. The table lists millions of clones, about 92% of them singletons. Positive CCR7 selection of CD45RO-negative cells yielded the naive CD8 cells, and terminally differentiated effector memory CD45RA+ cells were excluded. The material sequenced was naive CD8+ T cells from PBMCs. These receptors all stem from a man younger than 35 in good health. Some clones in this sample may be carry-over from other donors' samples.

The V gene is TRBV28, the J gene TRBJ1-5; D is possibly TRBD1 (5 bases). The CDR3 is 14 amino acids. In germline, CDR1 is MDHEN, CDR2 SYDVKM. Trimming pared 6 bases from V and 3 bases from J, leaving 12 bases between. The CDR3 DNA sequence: TGTGCCAGCAGCGGGGCGCAGGTCAATCAGCCCCAGCATTTT. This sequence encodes CASSGAQVNQPQHF. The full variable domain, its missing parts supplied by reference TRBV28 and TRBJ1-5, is DVKVTQSSRYLVKRTGEKVFLECVQDMDHENMFWYRQDPGLGLRLIYFSYDVKMKEKGDIPEGYSVSREKKERFSLILESASTNQTSMYLCASSGAQVNQPQHFGDGTRLSIL.

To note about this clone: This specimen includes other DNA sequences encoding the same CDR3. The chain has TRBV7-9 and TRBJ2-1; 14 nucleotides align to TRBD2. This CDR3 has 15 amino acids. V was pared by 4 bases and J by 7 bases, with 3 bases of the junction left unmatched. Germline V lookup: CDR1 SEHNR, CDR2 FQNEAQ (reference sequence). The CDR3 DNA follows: TGTGCCAGCAGCTCCCGACTAGCGGGAGGGAATGAGCAGTTCTTC. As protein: CASSSRLAGGNEQFF.

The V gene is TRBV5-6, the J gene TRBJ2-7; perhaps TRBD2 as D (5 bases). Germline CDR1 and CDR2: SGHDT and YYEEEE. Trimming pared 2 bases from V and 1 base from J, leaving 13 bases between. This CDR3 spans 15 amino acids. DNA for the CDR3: TGTGCCAGCAGCTTCTTCTCCGGACTTTCCTACGAGCAGTACTTC. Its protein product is CASSFFSGLSYEQYF.

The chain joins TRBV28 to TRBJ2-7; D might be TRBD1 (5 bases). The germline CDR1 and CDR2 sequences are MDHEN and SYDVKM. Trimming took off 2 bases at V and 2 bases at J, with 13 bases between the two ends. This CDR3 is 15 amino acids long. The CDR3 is CASSLIGSGTYEQYF. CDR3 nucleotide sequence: TGTGCCAGCAGTTTAATAGGGTCAGGGACCTACGAGCAGTACTTC.

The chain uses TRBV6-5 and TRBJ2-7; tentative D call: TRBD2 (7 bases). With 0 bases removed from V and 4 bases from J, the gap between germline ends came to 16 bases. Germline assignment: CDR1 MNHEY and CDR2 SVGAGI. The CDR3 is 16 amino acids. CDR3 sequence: CASSYSLGGGGYEQYF. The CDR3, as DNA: TGTGCCAGCAGTTACTCCCTAGGGGGAGGGGGGTACGAGCAGTACTTC.

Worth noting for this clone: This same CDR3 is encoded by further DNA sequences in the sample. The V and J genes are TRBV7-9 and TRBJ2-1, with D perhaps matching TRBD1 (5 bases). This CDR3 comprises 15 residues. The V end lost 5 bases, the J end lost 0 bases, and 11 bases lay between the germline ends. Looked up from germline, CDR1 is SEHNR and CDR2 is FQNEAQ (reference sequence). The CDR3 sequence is CASSPRQSSYNEQFF. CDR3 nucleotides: TGTGCCAGCAGCCCCAGACAGAGCTCCTACAATGAGCAGTTCTTC.

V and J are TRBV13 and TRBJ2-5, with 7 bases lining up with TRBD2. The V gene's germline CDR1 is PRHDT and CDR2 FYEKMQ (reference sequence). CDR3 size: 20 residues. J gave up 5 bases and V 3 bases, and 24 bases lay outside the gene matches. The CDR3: CASSFTQEGLADPRVETQYF. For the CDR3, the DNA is TGTGCCAGCAGCTTCACCCAGGAGGGGCTAGCGGATCCGCGGGTGGAGACCCAGTACTTC.

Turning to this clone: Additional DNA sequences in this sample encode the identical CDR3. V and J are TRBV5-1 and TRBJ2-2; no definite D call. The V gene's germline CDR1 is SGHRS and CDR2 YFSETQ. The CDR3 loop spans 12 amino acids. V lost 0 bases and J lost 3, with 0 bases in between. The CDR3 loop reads CASSLDTGELFF. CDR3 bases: TGCGCCAGCAGCTTGGACACCGGGGAGCTGTTTTTT.

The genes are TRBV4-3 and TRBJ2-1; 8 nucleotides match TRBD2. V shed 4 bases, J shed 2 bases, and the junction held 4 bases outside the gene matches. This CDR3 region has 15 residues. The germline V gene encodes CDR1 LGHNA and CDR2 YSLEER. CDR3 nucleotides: TGCGCCAGCAGCCGAGCGGGAGACGCCTACAATGAGCAGTTCTTC. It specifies CASSRAGDAYNEQFF.

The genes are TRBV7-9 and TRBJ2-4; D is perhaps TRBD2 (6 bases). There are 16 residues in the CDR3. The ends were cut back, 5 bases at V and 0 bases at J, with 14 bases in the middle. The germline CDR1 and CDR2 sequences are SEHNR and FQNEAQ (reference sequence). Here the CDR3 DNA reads TGTGCCAGCAGCCGGGTGGGGGGTGAAGCCAAAAACATTCAGTACTTC. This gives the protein CASSRVGGEAKNIQYF.

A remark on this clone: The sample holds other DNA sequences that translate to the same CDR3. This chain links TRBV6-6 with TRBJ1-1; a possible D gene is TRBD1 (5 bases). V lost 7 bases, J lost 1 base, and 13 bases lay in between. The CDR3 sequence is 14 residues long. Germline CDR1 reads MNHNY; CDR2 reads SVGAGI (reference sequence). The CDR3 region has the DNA TGTGCCAGCACTGACAGAGGGGAGAACACTGAAGCTTTCTTT. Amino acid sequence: CASTDRGENTEAFF.

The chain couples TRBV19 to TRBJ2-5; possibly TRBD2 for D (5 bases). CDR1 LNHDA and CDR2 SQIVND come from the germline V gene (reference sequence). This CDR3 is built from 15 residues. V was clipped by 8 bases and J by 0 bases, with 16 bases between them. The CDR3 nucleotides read TGTGCCAGTCGGGGAGCCCCCATGTACCAAGAGACCCAGTACTTC. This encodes CASRGAPMYQETQYF.

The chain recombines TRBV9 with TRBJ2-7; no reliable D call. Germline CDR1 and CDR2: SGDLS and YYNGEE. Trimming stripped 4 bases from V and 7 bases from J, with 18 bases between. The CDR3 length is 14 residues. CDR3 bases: TGTGCCAGCAGCCCTTACGACGGGCCAGAGGAGCAGTACTTC. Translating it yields CASSPYDGPEEQYF. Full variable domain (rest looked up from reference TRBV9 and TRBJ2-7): DSGVTQTPKHLITATGQRVTLRCSPRSGDLSVYWYQQSLDQGLQFLIQYYNGEERAKGNILERFSAQQFPDLHSELNLSSLELGDSALYFCASSPYDGPEEQYFGPGTRLTVT.

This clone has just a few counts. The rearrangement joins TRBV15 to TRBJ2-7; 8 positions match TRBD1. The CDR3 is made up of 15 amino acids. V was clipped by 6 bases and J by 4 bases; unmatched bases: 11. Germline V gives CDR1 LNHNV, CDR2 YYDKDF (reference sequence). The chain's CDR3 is CATSSPGQAMYEQYF. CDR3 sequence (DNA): TGTGCCACCAGTTCTCCGGGACAGGCTATGTACGAGCAGTACTTC. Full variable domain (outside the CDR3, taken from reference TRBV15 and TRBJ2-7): DAMVIQNPRYQVTQFGKPVTLSCSQTLNHNVMYWYQQKSSQAPKLLFHYYDKDFNNEADTPDNFQSRRPNTSFCFLDIRSPGLGDTAMYLCATSSPGQAMYEQYFGPGTRLTVT.

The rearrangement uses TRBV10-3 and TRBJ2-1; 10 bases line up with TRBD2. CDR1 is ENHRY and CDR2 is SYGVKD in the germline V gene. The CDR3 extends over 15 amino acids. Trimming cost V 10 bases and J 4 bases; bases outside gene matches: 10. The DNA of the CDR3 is TGTGCCACGGGGAGAGGGACTAGCGAGTACAATGAGCAGTTCTTC. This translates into CATGRGTSEYNEQFF.

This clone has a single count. CDR3 nucleotide sequence: TGTGCCAGCAGCGGCAGGACTAGGTACGAGCAGTACTTC. Translating it yields CASSGRTRYEQYF. V gene TRBV7-9 combines with J gene TRBJ2-7; 7 positions match TRBD2. This CDR3 has 13 amino acids. CDR1 is SEHNR and CDR2 is FQNEAQ in the germline V gene (reference sequence). V lost 5 bases, J lost 4 bases, and 5 bases stayed unmatched.

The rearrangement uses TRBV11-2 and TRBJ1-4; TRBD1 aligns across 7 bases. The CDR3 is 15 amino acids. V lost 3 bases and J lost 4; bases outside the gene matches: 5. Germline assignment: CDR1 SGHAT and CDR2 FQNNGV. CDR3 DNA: TGTGCCAGCAGCTTTAGGGACAGATTTAATGAAAAACTGTTTTTT. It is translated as CASSFRDRFNEKLFF.